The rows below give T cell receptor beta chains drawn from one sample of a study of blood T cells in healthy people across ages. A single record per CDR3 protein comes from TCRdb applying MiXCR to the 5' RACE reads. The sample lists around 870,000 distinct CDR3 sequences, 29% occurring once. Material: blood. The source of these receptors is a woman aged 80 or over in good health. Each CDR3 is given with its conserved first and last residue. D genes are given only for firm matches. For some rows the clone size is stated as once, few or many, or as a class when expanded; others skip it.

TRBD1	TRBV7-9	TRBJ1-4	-	CASSQTGGTTNEKLFF	TGTGCCAGCAGCCAGACAGGGGGCACAACTAATGAAAAACTGTTTTTT
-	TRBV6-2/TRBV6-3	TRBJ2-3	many	CASSPRLPDTQYF	TGTGCCAGCAGTCCAAGGCTACCAGATACGCAGTATTTT
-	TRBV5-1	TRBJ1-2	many	CASSLPTPMDGYTF	TGCGCCAGCAGCTTGCCCACCCCTATGGATGGCTACACCTTC
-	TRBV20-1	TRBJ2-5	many	CSAPREGVPRGAQYF	TGCAGTGCCCCTCGTGAGGGGGTTCCCAGGGGGGCCCAGTACTTC
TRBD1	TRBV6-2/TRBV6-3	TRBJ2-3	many	CASSYQTGLPDTQYF	TGTGCCAGCAGTTACCAGACAGGGCTCCCAGATACGCAGTATTTT
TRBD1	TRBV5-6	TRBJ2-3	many	CASSLEQGANRDTQYF	TGTGCCAGCAGCTTGGAGCAGGGGGCAAATCGGGATACGCAGTATTTT
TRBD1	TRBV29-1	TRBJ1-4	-	CSVVGGGQDNEKLFF	TGCAGCGTTGTCGGTGGGGGACAGGATAATGAAAAACTGTTTTTT
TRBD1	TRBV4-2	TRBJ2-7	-	CASSQEDRGYEQYF	TGTGCCAGCAGCCAAGAGGACAGGGGGTACGAGCAGTACTTC
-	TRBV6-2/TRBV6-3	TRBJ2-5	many	CASSYRGIETQYF	TGTGCCAGCAGTTACCGGGGAATAGAGACCCAGTACTTC
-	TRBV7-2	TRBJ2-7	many	CASSQRRTDYEQYF	TGTGCCAGCAGCCAGAGACGGACAGACTACGAGCAGTACTTC
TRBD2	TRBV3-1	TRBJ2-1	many	CASSHSGGAHNEQFF	TGTGCCAGCAGTCATAGCGGGGGGGCCCACAATGAGCAGTTCTTC
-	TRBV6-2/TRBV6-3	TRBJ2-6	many	CASQPTLGRPLSGANVLTF	TGTGCCAGCCAACCCACGTTAGGGAGGCCGCTCTCTGGGGCCAACGTCCTGACTTTC
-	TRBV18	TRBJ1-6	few	CASSPPGPSPLHF	TGTGCCAGCTCACCACCAGGCCCCTCACCCCTCCACTTT
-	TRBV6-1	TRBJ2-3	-	CASSRLGTQYF	TGTGCCAGCAGCAGATTGGGTACGCAGTATTTT
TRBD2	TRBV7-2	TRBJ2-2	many	CASSKLAGDTGELFF	TGTGCCAGCAGCAAGCTAGCGGGGGACACCGGGGAGCTGTTTTTT
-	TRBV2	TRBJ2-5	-	CASSERILQETQYF	TGTGCCAGCAGTGAACGGATTCTCCAAGAGACCCAGTACTTC